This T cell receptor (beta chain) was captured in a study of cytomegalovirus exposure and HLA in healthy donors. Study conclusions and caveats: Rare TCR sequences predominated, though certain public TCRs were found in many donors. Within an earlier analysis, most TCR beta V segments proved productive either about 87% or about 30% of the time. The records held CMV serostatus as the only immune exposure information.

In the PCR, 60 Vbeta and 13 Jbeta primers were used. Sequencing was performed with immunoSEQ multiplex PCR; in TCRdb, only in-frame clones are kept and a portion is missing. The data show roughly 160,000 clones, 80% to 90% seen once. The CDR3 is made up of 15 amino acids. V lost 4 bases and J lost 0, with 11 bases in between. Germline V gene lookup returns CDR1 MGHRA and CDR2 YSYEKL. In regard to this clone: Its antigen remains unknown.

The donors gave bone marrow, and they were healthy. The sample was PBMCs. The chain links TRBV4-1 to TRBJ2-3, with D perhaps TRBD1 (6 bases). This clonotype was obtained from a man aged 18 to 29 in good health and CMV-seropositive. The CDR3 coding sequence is TGCGCCAGCAGCCTCCAGGGGCCCAGCACAGATACGCAGTATTTT. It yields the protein CASSLQGPSTDTQYF.